This entry features one T cell receptor (beta chain) sequence. What it binds is unknown. This sample is part of a study of graft-versus-host responses after intestinal transplantation. On the study more broadly: Transplants were multivisceral, liver-intestinal, or isolated intestinal. Anti-thymocyte globulin induction preceded around 3 years of tacrolimus and steroid maintenance in all recipients.

The repertoire was sequenced with immunoSEQ multiplex PCR; TCRdb's copy has only in-frame clones and lacks some. The sample shows roughly 120,000 clones, approximately 92% of them seen only once. CDR3 length: 13 residues. Per germline, CDR1 SGHVS and CDR2 FNYEAQ. Trimming cost V 5 bases and J 5 bases; bases outside gene matches: 2. Notes on the study in general: The study associated peak circulating GvH clone levels with early post-transplant HvG declines. Some GvH clones were seen earlier in gut or blood, suggesting intestinal origin.

The receptor was derived from a human donor who received an intestinal transplant. The specimen was unstimulated CD4+ T cells sorted from spleen or lymph node cells, collected before intestinal transplant. This chain uses TRBV7-6 with TRBJ2-5; 10 bases match TRBD1. CDR3 nucleotide sequence: TGTGCCAGCAGCGAGGACAGGGGGGAGACCCAGTACTTC. It specifies CASSEDRGETQYF. Supplemented by reference TRBV7-6 and TRBJ2-5, the full variable domain reads GAGVSQSPRYKVTKRGQDVALRCDPISGHVSLYWYRQALGQGPEFLTYFNYEAQQDKSGLPNDRFSAERPEGSISTLTIQRTEQRDSAMYRCASSEDRGETQYFGPGTRLLVL.